These 21 T cell receptor beta chains came from one sample sequenced in a study of blood T cells in healthy people across ages. Combining a sample-barcoded 5' primer with a J-beta primer mix, a second PCR ran for about 7 to 11 cycles. TCRdb reanalysed the 5' RACE reads using MiXCR and keeps one entry per CDR3 protein. The table records more than 900,000 distinct CDR3 sequences, under 30% of them present only once. These sequences were also reported in another study, on T cells of mothers and their children.

Sequencing was done on a sample of blood. All receptors come from a girl aged 2 to 9 in good health.

The chain is built from TRBV12-3 or TRBV12-4 and TRBJ1-2, with a weak D call TRBD1 (6 bases). V lost 8 bases and J 5 bases, leaving 12 bases between the germline ends. This CDR3 is built from 12 residues. The CDR3 reads CASSGAWYGYTF. In nucleotides, the CDR3 is TGTGCCAGCTCGGGGGCTTGGTATGGCTACACCTTC.

This clonotype showed up just a few times. The chain links TRBV29-1 to TRBJ2-5; D may be TRBD1 (5 bases). With the DNA end fitting TRBJ2-7 better, the J assignment may be wrong. CDR1 SQVTM and CDR2 ANQGSEA come from the germline V gene. The CDR3 sequence is 12 residues long. The CDR3 region is CSVLDSHYEQYF. The DNA for the CDR3 is TGCAGCGTTTTAGACAGCCACTACGAGCAGTACTTC.

J is TRBJ2-3 and V is TRBV4-2; TRBD1 or TRBD2 may be the D gene (5 bases each). CDR1 and CDR2 (germline): LGHNA, YNFKEQ. The V end was cut by 0 bases, the J end by 3 bases, with 19 bases between. The CDR3 sequence is 18 residues long. The CDR3 coding sequence is TGTGCCAGCAGCCAAGATCCGGGGCTTCTCCTTGGAACAGATACGCAGTATTTT. Amino acid sequence: CASSQDPGLLLGTDTQYF.

The V and J genes are TRBV29-1 and TRBJ2-3; 7 positions agree with TRBD2. The V and J ends lost 6 bases and 4 bases, in that order; junction bases with no gene match: 10. The CDR3 spans 14 residues. Germline values: CDR1 SQVTM, CDR2 ANQGSEA. The CDR3 here is CSVRVSGKADTQYF. DNA of the CDR3: TGCAGCGTCCGCGTGAGCGGGAAAGCAGATACGCAGTATTTT.

The chain has TRBV6-2 or TRBV6-3 and TRBJ2-5, with D perhaps matching TRBD2 (6 bases). There are 10 residues in the CDR3. CDR1 and CDR2 (germline): MNHEY, SVGEGT. Trimming removed 5 bases from V and 14 bases from J, with 12 bases in between. CDR3 sequence (DNA): TGTGCCAGCAGTAACCGGGAGACTTACTTC. It yields the protein CASSNRETYF.

This clonotype was seen repeatedly, ten times or more. The gene calls are TRBV20-1 and TRBJ2-3, with a weak D call TRBD2 (6 bases). The V gene lost 3 bases and the J gene lost 3 bases, with 13 bases spanning the gap. The CDR3 has 14 amino acids. Germline CDR1 reads DFQATT; CDR2 reads SNEGSKA (reference sequence). CDR3 DNA sequence: TGCAGTGCTAGGGGCGGGGTAAGGACAGATACGCAGTATTTT. Protein product: CSARGGVRTDTQYF.

The rearrangement links TRBV29-1 to TRBJ1-2, with TRBD1 matching over 7 bases. Germline V CDR1 and CDR2: SQVTM, ANQGSEA. The CDR3 is 14 residues long. V gave up 7 bases and J gave up 4 bases; unmatched junction bases: 12. Written as DNA, the CDR3 is TGCAGCGCAACTGGTGGACAGGATCCCTATGGCTACACCTTC. It is translated as CSATGGQDPYGYTF.

The CDR3 reads CATSGERQEEQYF. The CDR3 coding sequence is TGTGCCACCAGTGGCGAACGGCAGGAGGAGCAGTACTTC. The chain recombines TRBV24-1 with TRBJ2-7; D not certain. V was pared by 5 bases and J by 7 bases, with 14 bases between. In germline, CDR1 is KGHDR, CDR2 SFDVKD. The CDR3 covers 13 residues.

J is TRBJ2-5 and V is TRBV5-1; 9 bases fit TRBD1. V lost 4 bases, J lost 4 bases, and 5 bases stayed unmatched. Germline lookup yields CDR1 SGHRS and CDR2 YFSETQ. The CDR3 has 14 amino acids. The CDR3 spells CASSDTGGGETQYF. DNA for the CDR3: TGCGCCAGCAGCGACACAGGGGGCGGAGAGACCCAGTACTTC.

This clonotype has only a few counts. The chain links TRBV20-1 to TRBJ2-1; D perhaps matches TRBD2 (6 bases). V lost 6 bases and J lost 4, with 13 bases in between. CDR3 length equals 13 residues. The germline V gene encodes CDR1 DFQATT and CDR2 SNEGSKA (reference sequence). CDR3 loop: CSAPGLLYNEQFF. The CDR3 region has the DNA TGCAGTGCCCCGGGACTCTTATACAATGAGCAGTTCTTC.

This clonotype appeared a few times. J is TRBJ2-7 and V is TRBV11-2, with a tentative D call TRBD1 (6 bases). Trimming took off 5 bases at V and 3 bases at J, with 11 bases between the two ends. Germline values: CDR1 SGHAT, CDR2 FQNNGV. The CDR3 length is 13 residues. The CDR3 region has the DNA TGTGCCAGCAGCAAGGGACATCTCTACGAGCAGTACTTC. Translating it yields CASSKGHLYEQYF.

This clonotype was detected a few times. The chain links TRBV7-2 to TRBJ2-5; 7 bases agree with TRBD2. This CDR3 spans 15 amino acids. CDR1 is SGHTA, CDR2 FQGNSA, per germline. Unmatched junction bases numbered 5, after V lost 3 bases and J lost 1 base. CDR3 DNA: TGTGCCAGCAGCTTTGGGGGAGGGCTCCAAGAGACCCAGTACTTC. Protein product: CASSFGGGLQETQYF.

The J gene is TRBJ2-7, the V gene TRBV28; no firm D call. The CDR3 covers 15 residues. Per germline, CDR1 MDHEN and CDR2 SYDVKM. V was clipped by 5 bases and J by 2 bases, with 16 bases between them. The CDR3 DNA follows: TGTGCCAGCAGTCCAAGACTGCGAGCCCCCTACGAGCAGTACTTC. Translation gives CASSPRLRAPYEQYF.

This clonotype appeared a few times. This sequence joins TRBV27 and TRBJ2-5; D might be TRBD1 or TRBD2, each matching 6 bases. V lost 6 bases and J lost 2, with 13 bases in between. CDR1 is MNHEY, CDR2 SMNVEV, per germline (reference sequence). The CDR3 has 14 amino acids. As DNA, the CDR3 is TGTGCCAGCAGAGGGGGGTTCCTTCAAGAGACCCAGTACTTC. This codes for CASRGGFLQETQYF.

This clonotype turned up a few times. The junction departs from the called germline gene at one end, perhaps through a read error. The chain carries TRBV5-1 and TRBJ1-5; tentatively, D is TRBD1 (5 bases). CDR1 is SGHRS and CDR2 is YFSETQ in the germline V gene. The CDR3 covers 16 residues. The DNA of the CDR3 is TGCGCCGGCAGCTTGGGTCCAGGGCTGCCCGATCAGCCCCAGCATTTT. Translation gives CAGSLGPGLPDQPQHF.

The chain couples TRBV7-9 to TRBJ1-1; 8 bases are a match to TRBD1. The V and J ends lost 3 bases and 11 bases, in that order; junction bases with no gene match: 5. Per germline, CDR1 SEHNR and CDR2 FQNEAQ (reference sequence). The CDR3 is 12 residues long. The CDR3 region is CASSLGQEDAFF. The DNA for the CDR3 is TGTGCCAGCAGCTTGGGACAGGAGGACGCTTTCTTT.

The chain is built from TRBV12-3 or TRBV12-4 and TRBJ2-1; the D call may be TRBD1 or TRBD2 (5 bases each). CDR3 length: 15 amino acids. The V gene lost 6 bases and the J gene lost 7 bases, with 19 bases spanning the gap. The CDR3 DNA is TGTGCCAGCAGCGCGACCGGGGCCTTGGGGAATGAGCAGTTCTTC. It codes for CASSATGALGNEQFF.

This clonotype came up a few times. The chain couples TRBV29-1 to TRBJ1-2; D possibly corresponds to TRBD1 (5 bases). The germline gives CDR1 SQVTM, CDR2 ANQGSEA. V was shortened by 4 bases and J by 6 bases, with 18 bases between the two germline ends. The CDR3 runs to 14 residues. This CDR3 is CSVVLGIQEDGYTF. Here the CDR3 DNA reads TGCAGCGTTGTGTTGGGAATACAGGAGGATGGCTACACCTTC. The entire variable domain, with the rest obtained from reference TRBV29-1 and TRBJ1-2, is as follows: SAVISQKPSRDICQRGTSLTIQCQVDSQVTMMFWYRQQPGQSLTLIATANQGSEATYESGFVIDKFPISRPNLTFSTLTVSNMSPEDSSIYLCSVVLGIQEDGYTFGSGTRLTVV.

The rearrangement uses TRBV12-3 or TRBV12-4 and TRBJ1-5; D gene uncertain. Trimming removed 0 bases from V and 3 bases from J, with 9 bases in between. CDR3 length equals 15 residues. CDR3 amino acids: CASSLAGRANQPQHF. CDR3 in DNA: TGTGCCAGCAGTTTAGCGGGGAGGGCCAATCAGCCCCAGCATTTT.

Here the CDR3 reads CSARPVVSYNEQFF. The CDR3 DNA sequence: TGCAGTGCTAGGCCCGTAGTCTCCTACAATGAGCAGTTCTTC. V gene TRBV20-1 combines with J gene TRBJ2-1; unclear D gene. Germline V gene sequence: CDR1 DFQATT, CDR2 SNEGSKA (reference sequence). Trimming removed 3 bases at V and 0 bases at J, with 9 bases between. This CDR3 comprises 14 residues.

In this sample, this clonotype turned up many times. The chain combines TRBV7-2 with TRBJ2-1, with D unclear. CDR1 SGHTA and CDR2 FQGNSA come from the germline V gene. The CDR3 covers 15 residues. The germline V and J ends were trimmed by 1 base and 4 bases, with 11 bases remaining between them. The CDR3 DNA follows: TGTGCCAGCAGCTTAGGGCAGGCCTTATACAATGAGCAGTTCTTC. Translating it yields CASSLGQALYNEQFF.